The 4 T cell receptor beta chains below were found in one sample sequenced in a study of blood T cell repertoires in COVID-19. Clones were sequenced by immunoSEQ multiplex PCR, and TCRdb holds only the in-frame ones, with some missing. The sample includes 250,000 or so clones, roughly 84% of them seen just once. Input material: peripheral blood. All receptors come from a woman in her thirties or forties who had recovered from COVID-19.

This chain links TRBV7-9 with TRBJ1-2; possible D gene TRBD1, 6 bases. V was cut by 2 bases and J by 10 bases, with 11 bases left in between. This CDR3 region has 12 residues. Germline V lookup: CDR1 SEHNR, CDR2 FQNEAQ (reference sequence). CDR3 residues: CASSLHDRLYTF. In DNA, the CDR3 is TGTGCCAGCAGCTTACACGACAGGCTCTACACCTTC.

The CDR3 is CASSPQLNYEQYF. CDR3 coding DNA: TGTGCCAGCAGCCCACAGTTAAACTACGAGCAGTACTTC. V usage is TRBV6-6 and J usage is TRBJ2-7; D not certain. V was trimmed by 6 bases and J by 3 bases, leaving 12 bases between them. This CDR3 contains 13 residues. The V gene's germline CDR1 is MNHNY and CDR2 SVGAGI (reference sequence).

V is TRBV4-1 and J is TRBJ2-3, with 8 bases aligning to TRBD2. V lost 0 bases, J lost 4 bases, and 12 bases stayed unmatched. The CDR3 runs to 18 residues. CDR1 is MGHRA and CDR2 is YSYEKL in the germline V gene. The DNA of the CDR3 is TGCGCCAGCAGCCAAGACACCCCGCGCGGGGGGATGGCAGATACGCAGTATTTT. This sequence encodes CASSQDTPRGGMADTQYF.

This clone was counted a few times. The CDR3 protein is CSVVGGTGFMNTEAFF. The CDR3 DNA reads TGCAGCGTTGTAGGCGGGACAGGGTTCATGAACACTGAAGCTTTCTTT. The chain has TRBV29-1 and TRBJ1-1; TRBD1 matches 9 bases. Trimming at V came to 4 bases and at J to 0 bases, leaving 9 bases not matched to a gene. CDR3 length equals 16 residues. Germline V lookup: CDR1 SQVTM, CDR2 ANQGSEA.